Detailed here is one TCR beta chain. Its recognized antigen is unknown. Qualities for individual bases were not recorded, and no much larger clone is one base off. The CDR3 runs 15 residues from the cysteine to the phenylalanine. The read is trimmed to its CDR3 DNA, 45 bases read in frame from base 1. The germline V gene encodes CDR1 MNHNS and CDR2 SASEGT. The junction shows trimming of 2 bases on V and 7 bases on J, plus 17 bases between the germline ends. The immunoSEQ Assay, a bias-controlled multiplex PCR, was used to amplify TCRbeta CDR3 regions from genomic DNA. The authors' analysis ran thus. Within the assay, amplification of reference gene primers was used to estimate how many nucleated cells each sample contained. Sequence reads were collapsed and filtered to measure the absolute abundance of every unique TCRbeta CDR3 rearrangement. For each sample, productive Simpson clonality was calculated as the square root of Simpson's diversity index across productive rearrangements. The clones in this table, taken by TCRdb from immuneACCESS, are in-frame only. Not every clone is retained; where verified, under half of the shortfall comes from an unresolved V gene, and the cause of the rest is unknown. V and J calls and clone size follow that table, whereas D and trimming were derived from the DNA. This sample gives about 160,000 clones in total; approximately 91% of them show up just once. The ten largest clones capture approximately 2% of the sample.

The data originate from a study of blood T cell repertoires in COVID-19 (TCRdb year 2020). Concerning the study at large: The collaborator samples originated in the United States, Italy and Spain and spanned the acute and convalescent phases of COVID-19. The samples were drawn from the first 160 participants of the ongoing ImmuneRACE study and from more than 1,000 subjects provided by 6 global collaborators. The material from the prospective study consisted of cDNA or gDNA derived from T cells, B-cell-depleted T cells, or PBMCs. HLA class I and class II types, where available, came from metadata supplied by the sample provider rather than from assay-based typing. The repertoires were released in a freely available public database intended as a resource for research on the immune response to SARS-CoV-2. The dataset comprised deeply sampled blood TCRbeta repertoires from subjects exposed to, actively infected with, or recovered from COVID-19. A de-identified subject ID, COVID-19 status, age in years and sex were almost always included in the sample metadata. General study outcomes and caveats: The quantity of clinical and demographic metadata differed by source and by participant and was supplied without curation.

Collaborating institutions collected whole blood in K2EDTA tubes following their own protocols. Collaborator samples were shipped for TCRbeta analysis as frozen whole blood, isolated PBMCs, or DNA extracted from either sample type. The sample consisted of peripheral blood. The rearranged segments are TRBV6-1 and TRBJ1-2, with the identity of the D gene unclear. This TCR came from a man between 18 and 35 years old with acute or convalescent COVID-19. The DNA sequence is TGTGCCAGCAGTGAATCTTGGCCGGTGGACTTTGGCTACACCTTC. It codes for CASSESWPVDFGYTF.